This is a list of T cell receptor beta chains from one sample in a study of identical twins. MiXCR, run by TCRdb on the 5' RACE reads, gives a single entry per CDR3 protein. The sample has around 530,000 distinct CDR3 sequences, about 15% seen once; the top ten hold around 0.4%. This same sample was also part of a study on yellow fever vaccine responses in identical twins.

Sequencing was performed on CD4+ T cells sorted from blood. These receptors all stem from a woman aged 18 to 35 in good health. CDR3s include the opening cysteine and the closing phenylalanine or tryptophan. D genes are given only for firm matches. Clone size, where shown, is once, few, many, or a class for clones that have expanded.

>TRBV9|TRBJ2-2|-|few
TGTGCCAGCAGCGTAGATCGAGGGGGCGGGAAGAACACCGGGGAGCTGTTTTTT
CASSVDRGGGKNTGELFF
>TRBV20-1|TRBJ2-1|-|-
TGCAGTGCCCCCAAAGGGACCCATGTCGGCAATGAGCAGTTCTTC
CSAPKGTHVGNEQFF
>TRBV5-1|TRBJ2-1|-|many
TGCGCCAGCAGCTTGGAGCAGGGTAATTTATACAATGAGCAGTTCTTC
CASSLEQGNLYNEQFF
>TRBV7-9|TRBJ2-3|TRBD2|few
TGTGCCAGCAGCTTAGCACTAGCGGGGTTCACAGATACGCAGTATTTT
CASSLALAGFTDTQYF
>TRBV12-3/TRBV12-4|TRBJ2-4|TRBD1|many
TGTGCCAGCGGGACGACCGGGACAGAAAACATTCAGTACTTC
CASGTTGTENIQYF
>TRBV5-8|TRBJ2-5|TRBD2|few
TGTGCCAGCAGCCCCGGACTAGCGGGGGTTTTGGAGACCCAGTACTTC
CASSPGLAGVLETQYF
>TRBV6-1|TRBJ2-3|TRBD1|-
TGTGCCAGCAAGGACAGGGGGCGTGTAGATACGCAGTATTTT
CASKDRGRVDTQYF
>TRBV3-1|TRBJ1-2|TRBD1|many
TGTGCCAGCAGCCAACGGACAGGGCATGATGGCTACACCTTC
CASSQRTGHDGYTF
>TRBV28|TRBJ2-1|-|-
TGTGCCAGCGAGCGGGCGGATAACAATGAGCAGTTCTTC
CASERADNNEQFF
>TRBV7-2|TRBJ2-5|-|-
TGTGCCAGCAGCTTAGTTAGGACTTATGGGACCCAGTACTTC
CASSLVRTYGTQYF
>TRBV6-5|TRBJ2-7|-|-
TGTGCCACCCAAGGTAGCTCCTACGAGCAGTACTTC
CATQGSSYEQYF
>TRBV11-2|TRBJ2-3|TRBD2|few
TGTGCCAGCAGCTTAATGGTAGCGGGAGGAGATACGCAGTATTTT
CASSLMVAGGDTQYF
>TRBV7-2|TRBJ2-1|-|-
TGTGCCAGCAGCCACCGGGACTTGTATAATGAGCAGTTCTTC
CASSHRDLYNEQFF
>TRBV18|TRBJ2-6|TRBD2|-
TGTGCCAGCTCACCACGGCGGGGGGGCTCGGAAGGGGCCAACGTCCTGACTTTC
CASSPRRGGSEGANVLTF
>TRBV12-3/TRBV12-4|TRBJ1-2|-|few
TGTGCCAGCAGTTTAGAACACTTCTATGGCTACACCTTC
CASSLEHFYGYTF
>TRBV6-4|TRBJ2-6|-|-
TGTGCCAGCAGTGACTCAGGGACTGGGGCCAACGTCCTGACTTTC
CASSDSGTGANVLTF
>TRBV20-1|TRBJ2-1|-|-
TGCAGTGCTAGAGCTCCCGGGACTCCCAATTACAATGAGCAGTTCTTC
CSARAPGTPNYNEQFF
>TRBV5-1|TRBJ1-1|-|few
TGCGCCAGCAGCTTGACTCGGCCACTGAACACTGAAGCTTTCTTT
CASSLTRPLNTEAFF
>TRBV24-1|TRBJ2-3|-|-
TGTGCCACCAGTGCTTTAACTAGTGGCGGTTTTGTAGATACGCAGTATTTT
CATSALTSGGFVDTQYF
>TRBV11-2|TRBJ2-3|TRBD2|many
TGTGCCAGCAGGACCGGGGGGGCGGGGCGGACGCAGTATTTT
CASRTGGAGRTQYF
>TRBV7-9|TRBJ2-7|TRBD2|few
TGTGCCAGCAGCATAGCGGGAGGTTTGGACGAGCAGTACTTC
CASSIAGGLDEQYF
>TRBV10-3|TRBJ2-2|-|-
TGTGCCATCAGTGTAACAGGGAGTAGCACCGGGGAGCTGTTTTTT
CAISVTGSSTGELFF
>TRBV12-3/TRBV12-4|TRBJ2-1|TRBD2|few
TGTGCCAGCAACCTCGCGGCGGGGGAGCACAATGAGCAGTTCTTC
CASNLAAGEHNEQFF
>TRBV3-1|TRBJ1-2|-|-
TGTGCCAGCAGCCTACGGACGACGAATGGCTACACCTTC
CASSLRTTNGYTF
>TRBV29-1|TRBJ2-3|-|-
TGCAGCGTTGTATCGGGGCTGGGCACAGATACGCAGTATTTT
CSVVSGLGTDTQYF
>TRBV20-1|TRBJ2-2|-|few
TGCAGTCCTACCTGGGGGGGGGAGCTGTTTTTT
CSPTWGGELFF
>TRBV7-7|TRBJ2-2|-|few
TGTGCCAGCAGCCCATCGGAAGGAAGGGTGTCGACCGGGGAGCTGTTTTTT
CASSPSEGRVSTGELFF
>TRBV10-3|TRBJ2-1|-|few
TGTGCCATCAGTGGAGCGTCTTGGGCGGGAAGATACAATGAGCAGTTCTTC
CAISGASWAGRYNEQFF
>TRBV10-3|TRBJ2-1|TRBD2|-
TGTGCCATCAGTGGGTCTGAGGCGGGGGGCCCCCCCTACAATGAGCAGTTCTTC
CAISGSEAGGPPYNEQFF
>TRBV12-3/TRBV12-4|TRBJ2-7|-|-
TGTGCCAGCAGACCCTCGGGGGACCAATACGAGCAGTACTTC
CASRPSGDQYEQYF
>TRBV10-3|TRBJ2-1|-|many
TGTGCCATCAGTGAGTCGACCCTAAAGCTCGGTGAGCAGTTCTTC
CAISESTLKLGEQFF
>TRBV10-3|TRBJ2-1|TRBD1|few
TGTGCCATCAGCGAAGGGGGCGAAAAGGGCTCCTACAATGAGCAGTTCTTC
CAISEGGEKGSYNEQFF
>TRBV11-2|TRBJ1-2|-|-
TGTGCCAGCAGCGCCCAACAGGGAGGCTATGGCTACACCTTC
CASSAQQGGYGYTF
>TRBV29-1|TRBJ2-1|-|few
TGCAGCGTTGGTGGAGGCCGACACATCTCCTACAATGAGCAGTTCTTC
CSVGGGRHISYNEQFF
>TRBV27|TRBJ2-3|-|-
TGTGCCAGCAGCTTACTAGATCACAGGGATACGCAGTATTTT
CASSLLDHRDTQYF
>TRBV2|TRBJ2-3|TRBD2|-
TGTGCCAGCAGCGAAGCGGGGATATCCACAGATACGCAGTATTTT
CASSEAGISTDTQYF
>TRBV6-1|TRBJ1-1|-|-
TGTGCCACCGGAACAGGGACGAACACTGAAGCTTTCTTT
CATGTGTNTEAFF
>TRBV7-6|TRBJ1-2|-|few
TGTGCCAGCAGCACGGGGAGAAACCCTAACTATGGCTACACCTTC
CASSTGRNPNYGYTF
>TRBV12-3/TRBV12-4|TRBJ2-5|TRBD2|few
TGTGCCAGCAGTTCGTTTGGACTAGCGGAACAAGAGACCCAGTACTTC
CASSSFGLAEQETQYF
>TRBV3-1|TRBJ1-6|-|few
TGTGCCAGCAGCCACAGGTTCACGGATTCACCCCTCCACTTT
CASSHRFTDSPLHF
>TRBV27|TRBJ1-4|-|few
TGTGCCAGCAGTTCGTCCACAGGGTTTGAAAAACTGTTTTTT
CASSSSTGFEKLFF
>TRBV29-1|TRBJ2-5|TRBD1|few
TGCAGCGTAAACAGGGGAAGCCAAGAGACCCAGTACTTC
CSVNRGSQETQYF